This TCR beta chain was captured in a study of blood T cells in healthy people across ages. Notes on the study in general: In long-lived donors, naive CD4+ cell counts and diversity exceeded those of aged donors.

This CDR3 has 14 amino acids. Trimming took 1 base from V and 4 from J, leaving 11 bases between them. Germline V gene lookup returns CDR1 DFQATT and CDR2 SNEGSKA (reference sequence). A second PCR, run for roughly 6 to 11 cycles, used a sample-barcoded 5' primer plus a J-beta primer mix. TCRdb processed the 5' RACE reads anew with MiXCR; each CDR3 protein has one entry. The table records approximately 800,000 distinct CDR3 sequences, roughly 60% of them present only once. With respect to this clonotype: Its antigen is currently unknown.

V is TRBV20-1 and J is TRBJ2-1; D unresolved. The sample taken for sequencing was blood. This sequence was found in a man under 40 in good health. CDR3 coding DNA: TGCAGTGCTAGAGGAGATCTTAAATACAATGAGCAGTTCTTC. The encoded protein is CSARGDLKYNEQFF.